The present T cell receptor (beta chain) was sequenced within a study of response to subunit inactivated influenza vaccine (dated by TCRdb to the late 2010s). About the full investigation: The study used deep quantitative T cell receptor repertoire profiling to track responses to a trivalent subunit inactivated influenza vaccine. The study at large found these results: According to the authors, only a limited number of new T cells may be recruited by each seasonal influenza vaccination.

A few counts support this clonotype. No antigen is known for it. The record has no base qualities; no much larger clone is one base away. The label giving this sample's time point can be read as: approximately 47 days after influenza vaccine administration. Receptor libraries were prepared by RT-PCR. The sequencer was an Illumina HiSeq 2500. TCRdb trimmed the raw reads at Q25, called clones with MiXCR and kept productive beta chains. Entries are consolidated by CDR3 protein sequence, retaining the most common genes and DNA. A total of 150,000 or so distinct CDR3 sequences appear in this sample, approximately 10% of them only once. The ten largest clonotypes hold around 12% of the sample. Sample: non-naive T cells sorted from PBMCs, taken roughly 46 days after vaccination. What this sample's cell subset or site label stands for: memory T cell fraction. This receptor was obtained from a middle-aged man who received an inactivated influenza vaccine. Donor details come from another sample of the same person, matched by shared clones.

CDR3 sequence: CASSLGATEAFF. In nucleotides, the sequence is TGTGCCAGCAGCTTGGGGGCGACTGAAGCTTTCTTT. The rearrangement combines TRBV11-2 with TRBJ1-1; the D gene is perhaps TRBD1, on 6 matching bases. Trimming costs V 3 bases and J 5 bases, and their ends lie 7 bases apart. The germline V gene provides CDR1 SGHAT and CDR2 FQNNGV. Taken from cysteine to phenylalanine, the CDR3 has 12 residues. The CDR3 DNA has 36 bases and is translated from base 1.